Reported below is one T cell receptor (beta chain). This sample stems from a study of blood T cells in healthy people across ages. CDR1 is LGHNA, CDR2 YNFKEQ, per germline. Trimming stripped 8 bases from V and 1 base from J, with 17 bases between. This CDR3 region has 16 residues. Combining a sample-barcoded 5' primer with a J-beta primer mix, a second PCR ran for about 6 to 11 cycles. Each CDR3 protein gets one entry after TCRdb re-called the 5' RACE reads with MiXCR. The sample yields about 800,000 distinct CDR3 sequences, about 46% seen once. Sequencing was performed on blood. This chain uses TRBV4-2 with TRBJ2-2, with D tentatively TRBD2 (5 bases). This TCR was recovered from a man older than 75 in good health. The CDR3 is CASGEEAGMNTGELFF. CDR3 in DNA: TGTGCCAGCGGTGAAGAGGCGGGTATGAACACCGGGGAGCTGTTTTTT.